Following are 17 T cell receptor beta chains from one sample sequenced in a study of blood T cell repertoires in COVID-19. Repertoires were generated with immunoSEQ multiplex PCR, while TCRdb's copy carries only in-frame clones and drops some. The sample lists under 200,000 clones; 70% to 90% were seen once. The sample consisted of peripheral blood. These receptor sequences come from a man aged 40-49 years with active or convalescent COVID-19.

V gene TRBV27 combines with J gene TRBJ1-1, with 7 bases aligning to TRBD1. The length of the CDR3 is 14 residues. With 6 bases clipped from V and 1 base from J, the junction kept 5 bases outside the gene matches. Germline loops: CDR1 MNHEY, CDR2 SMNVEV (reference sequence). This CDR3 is CASRYGTENTEAFF. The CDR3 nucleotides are TGTGCCAGCAGGTATGGGACAGAGAACACTGAAGCTTTCTTT.

The CDR3 is CASKGVDTQYF. The CDR3 nucleotides read TGCGCCAGCAAGGGGGTAGATACGCAGTATTTT. The rearrangement uses TRBV5-1 and TRBJ2-3; D is perhaps TRBD1 (6 bases). From germline, CDR1 is SGHRS and CDR2 YFSETQ. Between the trimmed V and J ends, which lost 6 bases and 5 bases, there was a span of 7 bases. This CDR3 comprises 11 residues. Variable domain in full (rest from reference TRBV5-1 and TRBJ2-3): KAGVTQTPRYLIKTRGQQVTLSCSPISGHRSVSWYQQTPGQGLQFLFEYFSETQRNKGNFPGRFSGRQFSNSRSEMNVSTLELGDSALYLCASKGVDTQYFGPGTRLTVL.

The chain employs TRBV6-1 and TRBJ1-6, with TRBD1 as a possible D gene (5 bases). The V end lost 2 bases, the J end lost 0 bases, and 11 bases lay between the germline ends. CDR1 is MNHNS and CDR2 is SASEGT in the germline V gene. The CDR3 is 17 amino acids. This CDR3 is CASSELQGGSYNSPLHF. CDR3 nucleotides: TGTGCCAGCAGTGAACTCCAGGGCGGCTCCTATAATTCACCCCTCCACTTT.

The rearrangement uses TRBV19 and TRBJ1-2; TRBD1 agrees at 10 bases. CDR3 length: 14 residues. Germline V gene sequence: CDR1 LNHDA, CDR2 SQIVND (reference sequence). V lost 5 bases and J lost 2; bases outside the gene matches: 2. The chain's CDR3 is CASSDRGRNYGYTF. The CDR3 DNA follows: TGTGCCAGTAGTGACAGGGGGCGAAACTATGGCTACACCTTC.

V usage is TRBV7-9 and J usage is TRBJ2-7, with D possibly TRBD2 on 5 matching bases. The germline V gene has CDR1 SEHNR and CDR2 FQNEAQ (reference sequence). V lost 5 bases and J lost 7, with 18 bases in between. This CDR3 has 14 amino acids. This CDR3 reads CASSGRAGLWEQYF. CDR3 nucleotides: TGTGCCAGCAGCGGACGTGCAGGACTTTGGGAGCAGTACTTC.

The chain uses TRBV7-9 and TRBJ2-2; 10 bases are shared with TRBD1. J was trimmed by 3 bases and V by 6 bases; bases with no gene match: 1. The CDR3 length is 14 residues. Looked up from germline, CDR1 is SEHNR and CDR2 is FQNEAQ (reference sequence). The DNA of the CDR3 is TGTGCCAGCAGAGGACAGGGGGACACCGGGGAGCTGTTTTTT. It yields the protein CASRGQGDTGELFF.

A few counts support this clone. CDR3 in amino acids: CASSYVGRDQPQHF. Written as DNA, the CDR3 is TGTGCCAGCAGTTATGTGGGGAGAGATCAGCCCCAGCATTTT. The chain links TRBV6-2 or TRBV6-3 to TRBJ1-5; D ambiguous. The CDR3 consists of 14 residues. Germline CDR1 reads MNHEY; CDR2 reads SVGEGT. V was cut by 3 bases and J by 5 bases, with 11 bases left in between.

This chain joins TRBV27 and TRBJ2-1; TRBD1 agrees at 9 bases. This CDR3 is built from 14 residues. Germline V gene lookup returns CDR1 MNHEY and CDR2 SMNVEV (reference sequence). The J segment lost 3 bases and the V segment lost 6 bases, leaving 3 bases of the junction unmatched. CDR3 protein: CASRGQGLYNEQFF. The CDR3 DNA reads TGTGCCAGCAGGGGACAGGGCCTCTACAATGAGCAGTTCTTC.

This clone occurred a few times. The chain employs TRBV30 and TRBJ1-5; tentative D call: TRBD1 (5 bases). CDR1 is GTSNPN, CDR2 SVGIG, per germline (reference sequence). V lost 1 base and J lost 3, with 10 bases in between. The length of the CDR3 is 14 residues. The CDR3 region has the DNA TGTGCCTGGAGTGAAGACAGTCACAATCAGCCCCAGCATTTT. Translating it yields CAWSEDSHNQPQHF.

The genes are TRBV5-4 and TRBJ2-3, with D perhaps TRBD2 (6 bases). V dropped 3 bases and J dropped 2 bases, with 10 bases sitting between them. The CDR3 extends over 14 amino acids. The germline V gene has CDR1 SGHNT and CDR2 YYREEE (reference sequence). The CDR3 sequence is CASSSGLPTDTQYF. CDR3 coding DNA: TGTGCCAGCAGCTCGGGACTTCCCACAGATACGCAGTATTTT.

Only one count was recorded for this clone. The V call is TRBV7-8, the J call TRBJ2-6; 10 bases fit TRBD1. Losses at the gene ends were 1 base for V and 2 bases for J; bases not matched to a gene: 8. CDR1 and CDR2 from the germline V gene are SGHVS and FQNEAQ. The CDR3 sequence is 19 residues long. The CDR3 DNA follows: TGTGCCAGCAGCTTAGGCCGGGGGGACAGGGGTACTGGGGCCAACGTCCTGACTTTC. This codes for CASSLGRGDRGTGANVLTF.

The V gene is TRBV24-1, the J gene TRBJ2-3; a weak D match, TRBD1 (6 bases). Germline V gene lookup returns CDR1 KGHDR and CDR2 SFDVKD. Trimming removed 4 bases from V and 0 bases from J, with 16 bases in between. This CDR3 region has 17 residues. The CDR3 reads CATSDVKQGASTDTQYF. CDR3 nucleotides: TGTGCCACCAGTGACGTCAAACAGGGCGCTAGCACAGATACGCAGTATTTT.

This chain's CDR3 is CAWRGTGTGNSPLHF. The CDR3 DNA reads as TGTGCCTGGAGGGGCACCGGGACAGGGAATTCACCCCTCCACTTT. V is TRBV30 and J is TRBJ1-6; 9 bases fit TRBD1. This CDR3 comprises 15 residues. Germline V CDR1 and CDR2: GTSNPN, SVGIG (reference sequence). The J segment lost 7 bases and the V segment lost 3 bases, leaving 7 bases of the junction unmatched.

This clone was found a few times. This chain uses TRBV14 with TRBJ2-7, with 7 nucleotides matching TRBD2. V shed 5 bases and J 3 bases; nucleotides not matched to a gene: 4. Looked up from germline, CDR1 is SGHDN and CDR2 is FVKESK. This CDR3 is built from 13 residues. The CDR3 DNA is TGTGCCAGCAGCAAGGGAGGGTTCTACGAGCAGTACTTC. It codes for CASSKGGFYEQYF.

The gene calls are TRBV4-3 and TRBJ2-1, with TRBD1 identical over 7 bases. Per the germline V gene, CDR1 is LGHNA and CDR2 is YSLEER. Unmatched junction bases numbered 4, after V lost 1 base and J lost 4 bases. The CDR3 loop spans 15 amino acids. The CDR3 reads CASSQGGTAYNEQFF. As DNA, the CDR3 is TGCGCCAGCAGCCAAGGGGGGACAGCTTACAATGAGCAGTTCTTC.

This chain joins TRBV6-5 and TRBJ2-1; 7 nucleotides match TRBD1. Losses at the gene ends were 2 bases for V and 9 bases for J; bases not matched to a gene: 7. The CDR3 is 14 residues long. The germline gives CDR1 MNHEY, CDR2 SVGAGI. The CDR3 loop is CASSYDRAVGEQFF. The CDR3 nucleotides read TGTGCCAGCAGTTACGACAGGGCGGTGGGTGAGCAGTTCTTC.

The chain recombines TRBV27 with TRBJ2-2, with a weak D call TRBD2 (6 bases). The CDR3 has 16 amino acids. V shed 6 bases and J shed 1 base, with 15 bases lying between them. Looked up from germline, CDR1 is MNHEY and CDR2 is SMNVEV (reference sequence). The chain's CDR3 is CASSSTGTVNTGELFF. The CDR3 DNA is TGTGCCAGCAGCTCTACCGGGACTGTGAACACCGGGGAGCTGTTTTTT.